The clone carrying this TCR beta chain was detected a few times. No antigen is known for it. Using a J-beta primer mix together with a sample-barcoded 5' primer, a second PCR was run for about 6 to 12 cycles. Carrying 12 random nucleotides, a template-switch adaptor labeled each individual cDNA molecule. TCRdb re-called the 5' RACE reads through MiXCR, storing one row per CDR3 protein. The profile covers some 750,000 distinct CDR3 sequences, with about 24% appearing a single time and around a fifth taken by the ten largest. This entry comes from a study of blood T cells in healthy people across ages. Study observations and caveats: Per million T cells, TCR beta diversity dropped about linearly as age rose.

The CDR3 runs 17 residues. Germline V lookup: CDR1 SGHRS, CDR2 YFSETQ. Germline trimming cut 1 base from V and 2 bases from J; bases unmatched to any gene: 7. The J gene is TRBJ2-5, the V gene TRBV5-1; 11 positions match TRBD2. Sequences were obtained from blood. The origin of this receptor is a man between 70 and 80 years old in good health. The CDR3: CASSLFLGLAVQETQYF. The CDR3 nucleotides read TGCGCCAGCAGCTTGTTCCTGGGACTAGCGGTACAAGAGACCCAGTACTTC.